This T cell receptor beta chain was found in a study of cytomegalovirus exposure and HLA in healthy donors. Whole-study context: The platform used for the 120 validation repertoires matched that of the roughly 700 first-cohort repertoires, a later analysis reported.

Study-wide points: A subsequent analysis found that TCR clusters from the first cohort also tended to co-occur in the 130 or so validation repertoires, with less than 95% of cluster scores above 0. Researchers catalogued some 160 TCR beta chains as cytomegalovirus-associated. Confirmation was obtained in vitro that a few CMV-associated chains are specific for CMV antigens.

CDR3 length: 13 amino acids. CDR1 is LNHDA and CDR2 is SQIVND in the germline V gene (reference sequence). J lost 7 bases, V lost 8 bases, and 7 bases had no gene match. TCRdb keeps only in-frame clones here, not all; method: immunoSEQ multiplex PCR. Counted here are 130,000 or so clones, 75% to 90% occurring once; the ten biggest clones make up about 10%. About this clone itself: Its antigen is currently unknown.

The sequence was collected from a woman aged 18-30 years in good health and CMV-seropositive. The chain uses TRBV19 and TRBJ1-4, with 7 bases fitting TRBD1. The sequenced sample consisted of PBMCs. For the CDR3, the DNA is TGTGCCAGTGGCAGGGGGGTTGGTGAAAAACTGTTTTTT. As protein: CASGRGVGEKLFF. The entire variable domain, with the rest obtained from reference TRBV19 and TRBJ1-4, is as follows: DGGITQSPKYLFRKEGQNVTLSCEQNLNHDAMYWYRQDPGQGLRLIYYSQIVNDFQKGDIAEGYSVSREKKESFPLTVTSAQKNPTAFYLCASGRGVGEKLFFGSGTQLSVL.